Listed here are 24 T cell receptor beta chains from one sample, sequenced in a study of T cell changes during pregnancy in multiple sclerosis. Repertoires were generated with immunoSEQ multiplex PCR, while TCRdb's copy carries only in-frame clones and drops some. This sample has around 69,000 clones; over 80% occur once, and the top ten carry less than 2%. The source material was peripheral blood, sampled in the third trimester of pregnancy. These receptors came from a female donor in good health, enrolled as a control in a pregnancy study.

The CDR3 DNA is TGCAGCGTTGAGTGTATTCGGAGTAGCAATCAGCCCCAGCATTTT. Its translation is CSVECIRSSNQPQHF. This chain links TRBV29-1 with TRBJ1-5; D gene ambiguous. Germline-derived CDR1 and CDR2 are SQVTM and ANQGSEA. The V end lost 3 bases, the J end lost 0 bases, and 12 bases lay between the germline ends. The CDR3 is made up of 15 amino acids.

This rearrangement joins TRBV9 to TRBJ2-2, with 14 nucleotides matching TRBD2. The CDR3 extends over 16 amino acids. V lost 2 bases and J lost 10; bases outside the gene matches: 7. Looked up from germline, CDR1 is SGDLS and CDR2 is YYNGEE. CDR3 sequence: CASSVEGLAGVVELFF. The DNA for the CDR3 is TGTGCCAGCAGCGTGGAGGGACTAGCGGGAGTCGTGGAGCTGTTTTTT.

This clone has just one count. V and J are TRBV6-5 and TRBJ1-1; no firm D call. The CDR3 contains 12 residues. CDR1 is MNHEY, CDR2 SVGAGI, per germline. V lost 1 base to trimming and J lost 4 bases, with 4 bases between them. This chain's CDR3 is CASSYYGTEAFF. CDR3 coding DNA: TGTGCCAGCAGTTACTACGGCACTGAAGCTTTCTTT.

This rearrangement joins TRBV6-1 to TRBJ2-1, with D possibly TRBD1 on 6 matching bases. CDR1 is MNHNS, CDR2 SASEGT, per germline. The CDR3 length is 14 residues. Trimming stripped 3 bases from V and 8 bases from J, with 14 bases between. In DNA form, the CDR3 reads TGTGCCAGCAGTGACAGGGGCTTTAACGATGAGCAGTTCTTC. It codes for CASSDRGFNDEQFF.

CDR3 loop: CASSQEGTGSIKQYF. The CDR3 nucleotides read TGCGCCAGCAGCCAAGAAGGGACAGGGAGTATCAAGCAGTACTTC. This chain uses TRBV4-3 with TRBJ2-7, with TRBD1 identical over 9 bases. The trim removed 0 bases at V and 8 bases at J, leaving 8 bases unmatched. The CDR3 runs 15 residues. Per germline, CDR1 LGHNA and CDR2 YSLEER.

V and J are TRBV6-1 and TRBJ2-1; D unclear. The CDR3 spans 13 residues. Deletions cut 10 bases from V and 8 bases from J, with 18 bases between. Germline lookup yields CDR1 MNHNS and CDR2 SASEGT. CDR3 residues: CATLIGFLYEQFF. The CDR3 DNA reads as TGTGCCACTCTGATCGGGTTCCTCTATGAGCAGTTCTTC.

The chain has TRBV7-8 and TRBJ2-1; tentatively, D is TRBD2 (6 bases). Germline V gene lookup returns CDR1 SGHVS and CDR2 FQNEAQ. The V end lost 7 bases, the J end lost 8 bases, and 9 bases lay between the germline ends. This CDR3 comprises 11 residues. CDR3 nucleotide sequence: TGTGCCAGCAAACTAGCCCATGAGCAGTTCTTC. This encodes CASKLAHEQFF.

In DNA, the CDR3 is TGTGCCAGCAGTCCCAGGGGACAGGTCGGCCACGAGCAGTACTTC. The encoded protein is CASSPRGQVGHEQYF. The rearrangement joins TRBV5-7 to TRBJ2-7; 8 nucleotides line up with TRBD1. TRBV5-7 counts as an open reading frame of uncertain function. This CDR3 spans 15 amino acids. The V gene end was trimmed by 5 bases and the J gene end by 5 bases; junction bases not matched to a gene: 12.

The V and J genes are TRBV30 and TRBJ1-6, with 7 bases aligning to TRBD1. The CDR3 sequence is 14 residues long. V gave up 3 bases and J gave up 5 bases; unmatched junction bases: 4. Germline V gene lookup returns CDR1 GTSNPN and CDR2 SVGIG (reference sequence). For the CDR3, the DNA is TGTGCCTGGAGAGGGGGCGTCAATAATTCACCCCTCCACTTT. Translation gives CAWRGGVNNSPLHF.

V and J are TRBV28 and TRBJ2-1; TRBD2 matches 7 bases. Germline V gene lookup returns CDR1 MDHEN and CDR2 SYDVKM. V lost 6 bases and J lost 3; bases outside the gene matches: 11. This CDR3 comprises 16 residues. CDR3 nucleotides: TGTGCCAGCAGCCGAATTAGCGGGCGCGGCTACAATGAGCAGTTCTTC. Translated, it gives CASSRISGRGYNEQFF.

This chain links TRBV25-1 with TRBJ2-1, with 8 bases matching TRBD2. The J segment lost 6 bases and the V segment lost 8 bases, leaving 12 bases of the junction unmatched. Germline lookup yields CDR1 MGHDK and CDR2 SYGVNS. This CDR3 region has 15 residues. CDR3 sequence: CASGVLAGGSNEQFF. CDR3 coding DNA: TGTGCCAGCGGGGTTTTGGCGGGGGGATCCAATGAGCAGTTCTTC.

This clone was seen a few times. This chain joins TRBV4-1 and TRBJ1-1, with D unclear. Germline V gene sequence: CDR1 MGHRA, CDR2 YSYEKL. Between the trimmed V and J ends, which lost 2 bases and 6 bases, there was a span of 13 bases. The CDR3 is 14 residues long. CDR3 sequence: CASSQLGTTPEAFF. CDR3 DNA: TGCGCCAGCAGCCAATTAGGAACTACCCCTGAAGCTTTCTTT.

The rearrangement links TRBV29-1 to TRBJ2-7; 10 nucleotides line up with TRBD2. The germline gives CDR1 SQVTM, CDR2 ANQGSEA. This CDR3 contains 14 residues. V gave up 6 bases and J gave up 7 bases; unmatched junction bases: 12. CDR3 sequence reads: CSVGEREGPREQYF. The CDR3 region has the DNA TGCAGCGTGGGGGAGCGGGAGGGCCCTCGAGAGCAGTACTTC.

This rearrangement joins TRBV7-8 to TRBJ2-7, with 9 bases lining up with TRBD1. Germline lookup yields CDR1 SGHVS and CDR2 FQNEAQ. With V trimmed by 3 bases and J by 3 bases, 6 bases remained unmatched. This CDR3 is built from 15 residues. Here the CDR3 reads CASSLGTGRYYEQYF. CDR3 nucleotide sequence: TGTGCCAGCAGCTTGGGGACAGGGCGGTACTACGAGCAGTACTTC.

The chain has TRBV4-1 and TRBJ2-2; 10 bases fit TRBD2. The germline CDR1 and CDR2 sequences are MGHRA and YSYEKL. The CDR3 length is 17 residues. Trimming removed 4 bases from V and 3 bases from J; junction bases left unmatched: 8. The CDR3 DNA follows: TGCGCCAGCAGCCCACAAAGCGGGAGGGGCGACACCGGGGAGCTGTTTTTT. Translating it yields CASSPQSGRGDTGELFF.

This clone was seen once. V is TRBV28 and J is TRBJ2-5; 7 bases agree with TRBD1. This CDR3 has 15 amino acids. Germline CDR1 MDHEN, CDR2 SYDVKM. V shed 3 bases, J shed 2 bases, and the junction held 6 bases outside the gene matches. DNA for the CDR3: TGTGCCAGCAGTTTCCGGACAGGCCAACAAGAGACCCAGTACTTC. This codes for CASSFRTGQQETQYF.

The chain joins TRBV7-2 to TRBJ2-1, with 8 bases matching TRBD1. The J segment lost 2 bases and the V segment lost 5 bases, leaving 8 bases of the junction unmatched. Germline V lookup: CDR1 SGHTA, CDR2 FQGNSA. This CDR3 is 16 amino acids long. CDR3 nucleotide sequence: TGTGCCAGCAGCCCGGCAGGGGGCGCCCCCTACAATGAGCAGTTCTTC. This encodes CASSPAGGAPYNEQFF. Together with reference TRBV7-2 and TRBJ2-1, the CDR3 gives the full variable domain: GAGVSQSPSNKVTEKGKDVELRCDPISGHTALYWYRQSLGQGLEFLIYFQGNSAPDKSGLPSDRFSAERTGGSVSTLTIQRTQQEDSAVYLCASSPAGGAPYNEQFFGPGTRLTVL.

This chain connects TRBV5-1 to TRBJ1-1; TRBD1 matches at 8 bases. Per the germline V gene, CDR1 is SGHRS and CDR2 is YFSETQ. V lost 6 bases and J lost 0; bases outside the gene matches: 1. The CDR3 length is 13 residues. CDR3 sequence (DNA): TGCGCCAGCAAACAGGGGGTGAACACTGAAGCTTTCTTT. Its protein product is CASKQGVNTEAFF.

This chain connects TRBV19 to TRBJ1-4; perhaps TRBD1 as D (6 bases). Germline V gene sequence: CDR1 LNHDA, CDR2 SQIVND (reference sequence). V lost 9 bases to trimming and J lost 2 bases, with 10 bases between them. CDR3 length: 13 residues. The CDR3 bases are TGTGCCAGCCACGGACAGACTAATGAAAAACTGTTTTTT. Protein product: CASHGQTNEKLFF.

The chain employs TRBV18 and TRBJ1-4; D not resolved. V lost 2 bases and J 7 bases, leaving 11 bases between the germline ends. The CDR3 contains 14 residues. Per the germline V gene, CDR1 is KGHSH and CDR2 is LQKENI. In nucleotides, the CDR3 is TGTGCCAGCTCACCAGAGGGTTGGGGTGAAAAACTGTTTTTT. This gives the protein CASSPEGWGEKLFF.

The gene calls are TRBV29-1 and TRBJ1-2; the D gene is possibly TRBD1 (5 bases). Deletions cut 3 bases from V and 6 bases from J, with 17 bases between. Germline V gene lookup returns CDR1 SQVTM and CDR2 ANQGSEA. This CDR3 has 14 amino acids. CDR3 bases: TGCAGCGTTGATTGGCAGGGAGGTTACGATGGCTACACCTTC. Its translation is CSVDWQGGYDGYTF.

The chain joins TRBV5-3 to TRBJ2-7, with D tentatively TRBD1 (6 bases). TRBV5-3 counts as an open reading frame of uncertain function. V was cut by 1 base and J by 3 bases, with 14 bases left in between. The CDR3 contains 15 residues. CDR3 sequence (DNA): TGTGCCAGAAGCTTGTTCAGGGGCTTCCTCTACGAGCAGTACTTC. Protein sequence: CARSLFRGFLYEQYF.

The genes are TRBV14 and TRBJ2-1; 12 bases are shared with TRBD2. The germline gives CDR1 SGHDN, CDR2 FVKESK. The CDR3 runs 15 residues. Unmatched junction bases numbered 5, after V lost 2 bases and J lost 9 bases. CDR3: CASSQRLAGVIEQFF. As DNA, the CDR3 is TGTGCCAGCAGCCAACGACTAGCGGGAGTAATTGAGCAGTTCTTC. Together with reference TRBV14 and TRBJ2-1, the CDR3 gives the full variable domain: EAGVTQFPSHSVIEKGQTVTLRCDPISGHDNLYWYRRVMGKEIKFLLHFVKESKQDESGMPNNRFLAERTGGTYSTLKVQPAELEDSGVYFCASSQRLAGVIEQFFGPGTRLTVL.

The chain recombines TRBV27 with TRBJ1-6; 8 bases are a match to TRBD1. V trimming: 2 bases; J trimming: 10 bases; junction bases outside the gene matches: 13. The CDR3 has 17 amino acids. Germline V gives CDR1 MNHEY, CDR2 SMNVEV (reference sequence). As DNA, the CDR3 is TGTGCCAGCAGTTTACCGCCCGACAGGGGATGGGAATCACCCCTCCACTTT. Translating it yields CASSLPPDRGWESPLHF.